The 3 T cell receptor beta chains in this list originate from one sample, sequenced in a study of shared clonotypes between healthy human individuals. The data were produced by immunoSEQ multiplex PCR, yet TCRdb's version contains in-frame clones alone and is incomplete. The data contain about 1.1 million clones, 70% to 80% of them singletons. The specimen was memory CD4+ T cells from PBMCs. As to subset: CD45RA-negative fraction. These receptors originate from a man in his late teens or twenties in good health. Some clones in this sample may be carry-over from other donors' samples.

The chain has TRBV6-1 and TRBJ1-1; D perhaps matches TRBD1 (6 bases). V lost 2 bases, J lost 5 bases, and 12 bases lay in between. The CDR3 is made up of 14 amino acids. CDR1 and CDR2 (germline): MNHNS, SASEGT. CDR3 protein: CASSERGMETEAFF. The CDR3 nucleotides read TGTGCCAGCAGTGAAAGGGGGATGGAAACTGAAGCTTTCTTT.

The gene calls are TRBV19 and TRBJ1-5; weak D call: TRBD1 (5 bases). Germline CDR1 is LNHDA and CDR2 is SQIVND (reference sequence). V lost 11 bases and J 11 bases, leaving 13 bases between the germline ends. The CDR3 totals 10 residues. The CDR3 loop is CAGLGEAQHF. As DNA, the CDR3 is TGTGCCGGTCTAGGGGAGGCCCAGCATTTT.

Concerning this clone: Different DNA sequences within this sample yield the same CDR3. This chain joins TRBV11-1 and TRBJ2-5; 8 bases map to TRBD2. The CDR3 runs 14 residues. J gave up 5 bases and V 3 bases, and 5 bases lay outside the gene matches. CDR1 and CDR2 from the germline V gene are SGHAT and FQDESV (reference sequence). The CDR3 DNA sequence: TGTGCCAGCAGCTTGAGCGGGAGTGGGGAGACCCAGTACTTC. It encodes CASSLSGSGETQYF.